This T cell receptor (beta chain) was found in a study of blood T cell repertoires in COVID-19 (TCRdb year 2020). At the level of the whole study: Collaborator samples came from the United States, Italy and Spain and covered acute and convalescent phases of COVID-19. Where HLA class I and class II types were available, the types were taken from metadata supplied by the sample provider, not from assay-based typing. Sample metadata almost always included a de-identified subject ID, COVID-19 status, age in years and sex. The material from the prospective study consisted of cDNA or gDNA derived from T cells, B-cell-depleted T cells, or PBMCs. Samples were obtained from the ongoing ImmuneRACE study (first 160 participants) and from 1,254 subjects provided by 6 global collaborators. A freely available public database, intended as a resource for researchers studying the immune response to SARS-CoV-2, is where the repertoires were released. The dataset comprised deeply sampled blood TCRbeta repertoires from subjects exposed to, actively infected with, or recovered from COVID-19. What the authors observed across the whole study: How much clinical and demographic metadata was included differed by source and by participant, and the metadata was provided uncurated.

A remark on this clone: No antigen is known for it. No base quality values were provided; no much bigger clone lies one nucleotide off.

In Seattle, one collaborating source enrolled patients while the infection was active and tracked those patients longitudinally over the course of disease. Whole blood was collected in K2EDTA tubes by collaborating institutions according to the institutions' own protocols. For TCRbeta analysis, collaborators shipped samples as frozen whole blood, isolated PBMCs, or DNA extracted from either of those sample types. The immunoSEQ Assay, a bias-controlled multiplex PCR, was used to amplify TCRbeta CDR3 regions from genomic DNA. In the paper's pipeline: The number of nucleated cells in each sample was estimated from the amplification of reference gene primers within the assay. Sequence reads were collapsed and filtered to measure the absolute abundance of every unique TCRbeta CDR3 rearrangement. For each sample, productive Simpson clonality was calculated as the square root of Simpson's diversity index over productive rearrangements. TCRdb limited this immuneACCESS table to in-frame rearrangements with V and J called. A share of clones is missing; checked studies link under half to unresolved V genes, and the rest is unexplained. V and J calls and clone size come straight from that table; D and trimming were deduced from the DNA. The sample yields hundreds of thousands of clones; 88% were counted once. The ten top clones hold roughly 6.6% of the sample.

Cut back by 1 base and 8 bases, the V and J ends lie 11 bases apart. There are 13 amino acids in the CDR3, from cysteine to phenylalanine inclusive. CDR3 DNA only is kept here, 39 bases in frame from base 1. The germline V gene sets CDR1 to WSHSY and CDR2 to SAAADI. The sequencing input was peripheral blood. This TCR derives from an older woman with COVID-19, enrolled during active disease. The V and J genes are TRBV10-2 and TRBJ1-2; D gene: possibly TRBD1, on 6 matching bases. The CDR3 protein: CASSEWAGDGYTF. The DNA sequence is given as TGCGCCAGCAGTGAGTGGGCAGGGGACGGCTACACCTTC.